Listed below are T cell receptor beta chains from one sample, sequenced in a study of T-cell memory formation after mild COVID-19. Via MiXCR, TCRdb re-called the 5' RACE reads, giving one row per CDR3 protein. The sample lists approximately 250,000 distinct CDR3 sequences; 15% to 20% were seen once. Sequenced input: PBMCs or a T cell subset sorted from them (not recorded which). The receptor set was obtained from a man in his late teens or twenties who had mild COVID-19 (a few samples of this study predate the infection). Cell type and time point are not known. Each CDR3 is given with its conserved first and last residue. Fields, in order: CDR3 protein, CDR3 DNA, V gene, clone size, J gene, D gene. The D gene is left open where the match is weak. Expanded clones get a size class; other rows say once, few or many, or leave the size out.

CDR3: CASSLSTGADTQYF
DNA: TGTGCCAGCAGCTTATCAACAGGGGCAGATACGCAGTATTTT
V: TRBV7-8
size: many
J: TRBJ2-3
D: TRBD1

CDR3: CSGWGSYGYTF
DNA: TGCAGCGGGTGGGGGTCTTATGGCTACACCTTC
V: TRBV29-1
size: .
J: TRBJ1-2
D: .

CDR3: CSAPTASGGGDTQYF
DNA: TGCAGTGCCCCCACGGCTAGCGGGGGCGGCGATACGCAGTATTTT
V: TRBV20-1
size: many
J: TRBJ2-3
D: TRBD2

CDR3: CASSLFTLGEQFF
DNA: TGTGCCAGCAGCTTATTCACCCTGGGTGAGCAGTTCTTC
V: TRBV7-2
size: .
J: TRBJ2-1
D: .

CDR3: CASSTLVSTDTQYF
DNA: TGTGCCAGCAGTACACTAGTTAGCACAGATACGCAGTATTTT
V: TRBV14
size: .
J: TRBJ2-3
D: .

CDR3: CASNEPGGLEETQYF
DNA: TGTGCCAGCAATGAACCGGGGGGTCTCGAAGAGACCCAGTACTTC
V: TRBV5-6
size: few
J: TRBJ2-5
D: TRBD2

CDR3: CASSREQETQYF
DNA: TGTGCCAGCAGCCGGGAACAAGAGACCCAGTACTTC
V: TRBV3-1
size: few
J: TRBJ2-5
D: .

CDR3: CASSRRDRADGYTF
DNA: TGTGCCAGCAGCCGACGGGACAGGGCAGACGGCTACACCTTC
V: TRBV3-1
size: .
J: TRBJ1-2
D: TRBD1

CDR3: CSARRDGTGNTIYF
DNA: TGCAGTGCTAGGCGGGACGGCACTGGAAACACCATATATTTT
V: TRBV20-1
size: .
J: TRBJ1-3
D: .

CDR3: CARSSQLFSGAVRETQYF
DNA: TGTGCCAGAAGCTCCCAATTATTTAGCGGGGCGGTCCGGGAGACCCAGTACTTC
V: TRBV5-3
size: .
J: TRBJ2-5
D: TRBD2

CDR3: CASSPLGPGTQYF
DNA: TGTGCCAGCTCACCACTGGGGCCGGGTACGCAGTATTTT
V: TRBV18
size: few
J: TRBJ2-3
D: .

CDR3: CSAHTSGGALTGELFF
DNA: TGCAGTGCCCATACTAGCGGGGGGGCTCTCACCGGGGAGCTGTTTTTT
V: TRBV20-1
size: few
J: TRBJ2-2
D: TRBD2

CDR3: CASSLRATLLSGNTIYF
DNA: TGTGCCAGCAGCTTACGGGCTACTCTCCTGTCGGGAAACACCATATATTTT
V: TRBV11-2
size: few
J: TRBJ1-3
D: .

CDR3: CASSQEAGLDQAFF
DNA: TGTGCCAGCAGCCAAGAGGCAGGACTGGACCAAGCTTTCTTT
V: TRBV4-2
size: few
J: TRBJ1-1
D: .

CDR3: CASSRGLAGAMQETQYF
DNA: TGTGCCAGTAGTAGGGGACTAGCGGGGGCTATGCAAGAGACCCAGTACTTC
V: TRBV19
size: many
J: TRBJ2-5
D: TRBD2

CDR3: CASGTGGTDTQYF
DNA: TGTGCCAGCGGTACGGGTGGGACAGATACGCAGTATTTT
V: TRBV6-5
size: .
J: TRBJ2-3
D: .

CDR3: CASSSRGARELFF
DNA: TGTGCCAGCAGCTCGAGGGGGGCGAGGGAGCTGTTTTTT
V: TRBV7-3
size: .
J: TRBJ2-2
D: .

CDR3: CASFPDILEQYF
DNA: TGTGCCAGCTTCCCCGATATCCTCGAGCAGTACTTC
V: TRBV12-3/TRBV12-4
size: .
J: TRBJ2-7
D: .

CDR3: CASITPGTGLFF
DNA: TGTGCCAGCATAACTCCGGGGACGGGGCTGTTTTTT
V: TRBV2
size: once
J: TRBJ1-4
D: .

CDR3: CASSQQLAGGVETQYF
DNA: TGTGCCAGCAGCCAACAACTAGCGGGGGGGGTTGAGACCCAGTACTTC
V: TRBV5-4
size: few
J: TRBJ2-5
D: TRBD2

CDR3: CASSLTSGGMNTEAFF
DNA: TGCGCCAGCAGCTTGACGTCAGGGGGAATGAACACTGAAGCTTTCTTT
V: TRBV5-1
size: .
J: TRBJ1-1
D: TRBD1

CDR3: CSVERGSGNTIYF
DNA: TGCAGCGTTGAAAGGGGCTCTGGAAACACCATATATTTT
V: TRBV29-1
size: few
J: TRBJ1-3
D: .

CDR3: CASSTNRGSGELFF
DNA: TGTGCCAGCAGCACCAACAGGGGATCCGGGGAGCTGTTTTTT
V: TRBV5-5
size: many
J: TRBJ2-2
D: TRBD1

CDR3: CASSYSGQSNEKLFF
DNA: TGTGCCAGCAGTTACTCGGGGCAGTCTAATGAAAAACTGTTTTTT
V: TRBV6-5
size: few
J: TRBJ1-4
D: .

CDR3: CAVRGLAGYNEQFF
DNA: TGTGCCGTTAGGGGGCTAGCGGGGTACAATGAGCAGTTCTTC
V: TRBV2
size: .
J: TRBJ2-1
D: TRBD2

CDR3: CASSPSRSNEQFF
DNA: TGCGCCAGCAGCCCCTCCCGTAGTAATGAGCAGTTCTTC
V: TRBV5-1
size: .
J: TRBJ2-1
D: .

CDR3: CASSFTGMRETQYF
DNA: TGTGCCAGCAGCTTCACCGGGATGAGAGAGACCCAGTACTTC
V: TRBV7-2
size: few
J: TRBJ2-5
D: .

CDR3: CASSRVSGQGPNYGYTF
DNA: TGCGCCAGCAGCCGCGTGTCGGGACAGGGACCTAACTATGGCTACACCTTC
V: TRBV5-1
size: .
J: TRBJ1-2
D: TRBD1

CDR3: CASSDRLAGGVEQFF
DNA: TGTGCCAGCAGTGACCGACTAGCGGGGGGTGTTGAGCAGTTCTTC
V: TRBV6-4
size: once
J: TRBJ2-1
D: TRBD2

CDR3: CASSEIPNQPQHF
DNA: TGTGCCAGCAGTGAAATCCCTAATCAGCCCCAGCATTTT
V: TRBV6-1
size: few
J: TRBJ1-5
D: .

CDR3: CASSREGSDTQYF
DNA: TGCGCCAGCAGCCGAGAAGGATCAGATACGCAGTATTTT
V: TRBV5-1
size: many
J: TRBJ2-3
D: .

CDR3: CASSRAIGNQPQHF
DNA: TGTGCCAGCAGTCGGGCGATTGGCAATCAGCCCCAGCATTTT
V: TRBV3-1
size: .
J: TRBJ1-5
D: .

CDR3: CASSEEGPTYEQYF
DNA: TGTGCCAGCAGTGAAGAGGGGCCGACCTACGAGCAGTACTTC
V: TRBV6-1
size: many
J: TRBJ2-7
D: .

CDR3: CASSYFREAEAFF
DNA: TGTGCCAGCAGTTACTTCAGGGAGGCTGAAGCTTTCTTT
V: TRBV6-5
size: few
J: TRBJ1-1
D: .

CDR3: CASSFSGGAHTEAFF
DNA: TGTGCCAGCAGCTTTAGCGGGGGGGCTCACACTGAAGCTTTCTTT
V: TRBV7-2
size: .
J: TRBJ1-1
D: .

CDR3: CASSLLGLAETQYF
DNA: TGTGCCAGCAGCTTACTGGGGCTAGCGGAGACCCAGTACTTC
V: TRBV7-2
size: few
J: TRBJ2-5
D: .

CDR3: CASSPSGVGSEQFF
DNA: TGTGCCAGCAGCCCGAGCGGGGTGGGGAGTGAGCAGTTCTTC
V: TRBV7-8
size: .
J: TRBJ2-1
D: TRBD2